The 30 T cell receptor beta chains presented below share a single source sample, sequenced in a study of T cell changes during pregnancy in multiple sclerosis. Sequenced by immunoSEQ multiplex PCR; TCRdb stores in-frame clones only, minus some. The sample records approximately 30,000 clones, around 91% being singletons. Sequencing was performed on CD8+ T cells from peripheral blood mononuclear cells, taken in the second trimester of pregnancy. The receptor set was obtained from a female donor in good health, enrolled as a control in a pregnancy study.

As regards this clone: In the same sample, other DNA sequences code for this CDR3. CDR3 in amino acids: CASSELNYGYTF. The DNA for the CDR3 is TGTGCCAGCAGTGAACTCAACTATGGCTACACCTTC. This chain links TRBV25-1 with TRBJ1-2; D ambiguous. Germline V gives CDR1 MGHDK, CDR2 SYGVNS. The CDR3 spans 12 residues. Trimming left V 2 bases short and J 2 bases short, with 3 bases between.

The chain joins TRBV5-8 to TRBJ2-1; D is unclear. Germline V gene lookup returns CDR1 SGHTS and CDR2 YDEGEE. This CDR3 region has 12 residues. V was pared by 5 bases and J by 6 bases, with 9 bases between. The CDR3: CASRVVSNEQFF. The CDR3 nucleotides are TGTGCCAGCAGAGTAGTTAGCAATGAGCAGTTCTTC. The full variable domain, its missing parts supplied by reference TRBV5-8 and TRBJ2-1, is EAGVTQSPTHLIKTRGQQATLRCSPISGHTSVYWYQQALGLGLQFLLWYDEGEERNRGNFPPRFSGRQFPNYSSELNVNALELEDSALYLCASRVVSNEQFFGPGTRLTVL.

The gene calls are TRBV6-6 and TRBJ1-2, with D unresolved. The length of the CDR3 is 14 residues. Deletions cut 2 bases from V and 7 bases from J, with 14 bases between. Looked up from germline, CDR1 is MNHNY and CDR2 is SVGAGI (reference sequence). CDR3 in amino acids: CASSYTVLGSGYTF. Here the CDR3 DNA reads TGTGCCAGCAGTTACACCGTCCTGGGGAGTGGCTACACCTTC.

The chain combines TRBV27 with TRBJ2-3, with D unclear. Trimming cost V 4 bases and J 4 bases, with 3 bases left between them. CDR1 MNHEY and CDR2 SMNVEV come from the germline V gene (reference sequence). This CDR3 contains 11 residues. In nucleotides, the CDR3 is TGTGCCAGCAGTTACTCAGATACGCAGTATTTT. This codes for CASSYSDTQYF.

This clone occurred once. The chain is built from TRBV19 and TRBJ2-7, with D possibly TRBD1 on 5 matching bases. The CDR3 loop spans 16 amino acids. CDR1 and CDR2 from the germline V gene are LNHDA and SQIVND (reference sequence). V was pared by 1 base and J by 0 bases, with 13 bases between. The CDR3 region has the DNA TGTGCCAGTAGTATAGGGGTTCAGGGATCCTCCTACGAGCAGTACTTC. Encoded protein: CASSIGVQGSSYEQYF. Complete variable domain (other parts from reference TRBV19 and TRBJ2-7): DGGITQSPKYLFRKEGQNVTLSCEQNLNHDAMYWYRQDPGQGLRLIYYSQIVNDFQKGDIAEGYSVSREKKESFPLTVTSAQKNPTAFYLCASSIGVQGSSYEQYFGPGTRLTVT.

This clone has only one observation. The chain uses TRBV7-9 and TRBJ1-4; D is undetermined. The V end was cut by 4 bases, the J end by 8 bases, with 17 bases between. The CDR3 extends over 15 amino acids. Per germline, CDR1 SEHNR and CDR2 FQNEAQ (reference sequence). The CDR3 sequence is CASSSTKREPEKLFF. The CDR3 DNA sequence: TGTGCCAGCAGCTCAACAAAGAGGGAGCCCGAAAAACTGTTTTTT.

V gene TRBV7-6 combines with J gene TRBJ1-3; 8 bases align to TRBD1. CDR1 is SGHVS and CDR2 is FNYEAQ in the germline V gene. CDR3 size: 17 residues. The trim removed 2 bases at V and 1 base at J, leaving 7 bases unmatched. The CDR3, as DNA: TGTGCCAGCAGCTTATATCAGGGGGCAAGTTCTGGAAACACCATATATTTT. Amino acids: CASSLYQGASSGNTIYF.

V is TRBV5-8 and J is TRBJ2-1; 9 bases line up with TRBD2. Trimming cost V 4 bases and J 1 base; bases outside gene matches: 3. This CDR3 spans 15 amino acids. Germline V gives CDR1 SGHTS, CDR2 YDEGEE. The CDR3 reads CASSPGLASYNEQFF. In DNA form, the CDR3 reads TGTGCCAGCAGCCCGGGACTAGCTTCCTACAATGAGCAGTTCTTC.

This clone was counted once. J is TRBJ2-3 and V is TRBV5-6; 9 positions match TRBD2. The CDR3 is 17 residues long. V lost 1 base, J lost 2 bases, and 8 bases stayed unmatched. Germline V gene data show CDR1 as SGHDT and CDR2 as YYEEEE. This chain's CDR3 is CASSLSGRLADTDTQYF. The CDR3 bases are TGTGCCAGCAGCTTGTCCGGTAGACTAGCGGACACAGATACGCAGTATTTT. The full variable domain, in which reference TRBV5-6 and TRBJ2-3 provide the parts outside the CDR3, is DAGVTQSPTHLIKTRGQQVTLRCSPKSGHDTVSWYQQALGQGPQFIFQYYEEEERQRGNFPDRFSGHQFPNYSSELNVNALLLGDSALYLCASSLSGRLADTDTQYFGPGTRLTVL.

The V call is TRBV4-3, the J call TRBJ2-3; 7 bases line up with TRBD2. The CDR3 extends over 15 amino acids. CDR1 LGHNA and CDR2 YSLEER come from the germline V gene. After removal of 1 base from V and 2 bases from J, the junction contained 3 bases not matched to a gene. The CDR3, as DNA: TGCGCCAGCAGCCAAGGGGGGGGTTTCACAGATACGCAGTATTTT. This gives the protein CASSQGGGFTDTQYF.

This chain links TRBV6-5 with TRBJ2-5; D possibly corresponds to TRBD1 (5 bases). Judging by the DNA end, TRBJ2-7 fits better; the J call may be wrong. Per the germline V gene, CDR1 is MNHEY and CDR2 is SVGAGI. The CDR3 sequence is 13 residues long. DNA of the CDR3: TGTGCCAGCAGTTTTAGGGGCACCTACGAGCAGTACTTC. Translated, it gives CASSFRGTYEQYF.

The chain recombines TRBV6-1 with TRBJ1-1; D is perhaps TRBD1 (6 bases). The CDR3 is 13 amino acids. V lost 8 bases and J 6 bases, leaving 16 bases between the germline ends. Germline CDR1 is MNHNS and CDR2 is SASEGT. The CDR3 DNA reads TGTGCCAGCGCGGACAGCCGCGGAGCTGAAGCTTTCTTT. Residues: CASADSRGAEAFF.

The rearrangement uses TRBV11-2 and TRBJ1-6; D might be TRBD1 (6 bases). The V end was cut by 5 bases, the J end by 19 bases, with 21 bases between. Germline CDR1 is SGHAT and CDR2 is FQNNGV. The CDR3 runs to 13 residues. CDR3 DNA: TGTGCCAGCAGCCCGCCAGGGACACGCGAAAAACACTTT. Encoded protein: CASSPPGTREKHF.

The chain uses TRBV12-5 and TRBJ2-5; 9 bases align to TRBD2. There are 16 residues in the CDR3. V was clipped by 2 bases and J by 5 bases; unmatched bases: 9. Looked up from germline, CDR1 is LGHNT and CDR2 is FRNRAP. In DNA form, the CDR3 reads TGTGCTAGTGGTTTGTTCCGTAGCGGGGGCCTGGAGACCCAGTACTTC. It codes for CASGLFRSGGLETQYF.

This rearrangement joins TRBV7-2 to TRBJ2-1; tentative D call: TRBD2 (7 bases). From germline, CDR1 is SGHTA and CDR2 FQGNSA. This CDR3 comprises 17 residues. V was cut by 5 bases and J by 8 bases, with 25 bases left in between. The CDR3 protein is CASSQTGGSVVTDEQFF. CDR3 coding DNA: TGTGCCAGCAGCCAAACGGGGGGCAGTGTCGTAACGGATGAGCAGTTCTTC.

The V gene is TRBV11-2, the J gene TRBJ2-1; D call uncertain. CDR1 SGHAT and CDR2 FQNNGV come from the germline V gene. This CDR3 has 13 amino acids. The ends were cut back, 3 bases at V and 3 bases at J, with 6 bases in the middle. In DNA form, the CDR3 reads TGTGCCAGCAGCTTTAACAGCTACAATGAGCAGTTCTTC. Amino acid sequence: CASSFNSYNEQFF.

This chain uses TRBV10-3 with TRBJ2-7, with D possibly matching TRBD1 (5 bases). Germline V gene data show CDR1 as ENHRY and CDR2 as SYGVKD. Trimming took off 7 bases at V and 0 bases at J, with 25 bases between the two ends. The CDR3 is 18 residues long. The CDR3 region has the DNA TGTGCCATCATGGATGATGGCAGGGCCCAAACCTACTCCTACGAGCAGTACTTC. Protein product: CAIMDDGRAQTYSYEQYF.

This clone occurred once. The chain employs TRBV2 and TRBJ2-4, with D possibly being TRBD1 (5 bases). V lost 6 bases and J 0 bases, leaving 18 bases between the germline ends. This CDR3 contains 17 residues. CDR1 and CDR2 (germline): SNHLY, FYNNEI. In nucleotides, the CDR3 is TGTGCCAGCAGAAGAACAGGACAACCCTTAGCCAAAAACATTCAGTACTTC. As protein: CASRRTGQPLAKNIQYF.

The chain employs TRBV9 and TRBJ2-3; 7 bases fit TRBD2. V trimming: 0 bases; J trimming: 5 bases; junction bases outside the gene matches: 3. Germline V gene data show CDR1 as SGDLS and CDR2 as YYNGEE. The CDR3 extends over 14 amino acids. The CDR3 DNA follows: TGTGCCAGCAGCGTAGATGGGGGGGTAGATACGCAGTATTTT. It encodes CASSVDGGVDTQYF.

This clone came up once. The chain couples TRBV27 to TRBJ1-1; 10 bases line up with TRBD1. CDR1 is MNHEY, CDR2 SMNVEV, per germline (reference sequence). CDR3 size: 14 residues. V lost 7 bases to trimming and J lost 4 bases; unmatched junction nucleotides: 6. CDR3 sequence reads: CASTSGQGRTEAFF. The CDR3 DNA is TGTGCCAGCACATCGGGACAGGGGCGCACTGAAGCTTTCTTT.

This chain connects TRBV4-2 to TRBJ1-5, with D possibly TRBD1 on 5 matching bases. V gave up 4 bases and J gave up 1 base, with 11 bases separating them. The CDR3 consists of 15 residues. Per the germline V gene, CDR1 is LGHNA and CDR2 is YNFKEQ. The CDR3 here is CASSPAAGSNQPQHF. CDR3 nucleotide sequence: TGTGCCAGCAGCCCCGCCGCAGGGAGCAATCAGCCCCAGCATTTT.

The chain combines TRBV6-6 with TRBJ1-1; D is possibly TRBD1 (5 bases). Trimming stripped 5 bases from V and 1 base from J, with 8 bases between. Looked up from germline, CDR1 is MNHNY and CDR2 is SVGAGI (reference sequence). This CDR3 spans 13 amino acids. This chain's CDR3 is CASSPGQNTEAFF. The CDR3 nucleotides read TGTGCCAGCAGTCCCGGACAGAACACTGAAGCTTTCTTT.

The chain uses TRBV27 and TRBJ2-7, with TRBD1 matching over 8 bases. Germline V gives CDR1 MNHEY, CDR2 SMNVEV (reference sequence). Trimming took 1 base from V and 6 from J; bases not matched to a gene: 5. The length of the CDR3 is 14 residues. DNA for the CDR3: TGTGCCAGCAGTTTATGGCAGGGGGCTCGCGAGCAGTACTTC. Translating it yields CASSLWQGAREQYF.

The chain couples TRBV7-3 to TRBJ2-2; TRBD1 agrees at 10 bases. Trimming removed 6 bases from V and 3 bases from J; junction bases left unmatched: 4. Germline V gene sequence: CDR1 SGHTA, CDR2 FQGTGA. The CDR3 is made up of 15 amino acids. The CDR3 region is CASRLGTGDTGELFF. Written as DNA, the CDR3 is TGTGCCAGCAGATTGGGGACAGGGGACACCGGGGAGCTGTTTTTT.

Details on this clone: A clone one base away is much larger, so this may be a read error. The V and J genes are TRBV30 and TRBJ1-3; 11 positions match TRBD1. This CDR3 region has 16 residues. Per the germline V gene, CDR1 is GTSNPN and CDR2 is SVGIG (reference sequence). CDR3 bases: TGTGTCTGGAGGACCCCGGGACAGGGGGACGGAAACACCATATATTTT. It yields the protein CVWRTPGQGDGNTIYF.

The chain couples TRBV5-1 to TRBJ1-2, with 7 bases matching TRBD1. The CDR3 spans 16 residues. CDR1 and CDR2 from the germline V gene are SGHRS and YFSETQ. Losses at the gene ends were 0 bases for V and 5 bases for J; bases not matched to a gene: 10. The chain's CDR3 is CASSLARDSPVYGYTF. Written as DNA, the CDR3 is TGCGCCAGCAGCTTGGCCCGGGACAGCCCCGTATATGGCTACACCTTC.

The chain combines TRBV7-9 with TRBJ2-5; 8 bases fit TRBD2. In germline, CDR1 is SEHNR, CDR2 FQNEAQ (reference sequence). Trimming took 5 bases from V and 2 from J; bases not matched to a gene: 7. The CDR3 extends over 15 amino acids. The CDR3 sequence: CASSNKRGTQETQYF. The CDR3 bases are TGTGCCAGCAGCAATAAGCGGGGGACACAAGAGACCCAGTACTTC.

The chain joins TRBV7-4 to TRBJ2-6, with 7 bases matching TRBD2. Germline CDR1 SGHVT, CDR2 SQSDAQ. The trim removed 5 bases at V and 3 bases at J, leaving 7 bases unmatched. The CDR3 totals 16 residues. The CDR3 DNA is TGTGCCAGCAGCCAAGACGGGGGGAGTGGGGCCAACGTCCTGACTTTC. Translating it yields CASSQDGGSGANVLTF. Complete variable domain (other parts from reference TRBV7-4 and TRBJ2-6): GAGVSQSPRYKVAKRGRDVALRCDSISGHVTLYWYRQTLGQGSEVLTYSQSDAQRDKSGRPSGRFSAERPERSVSTLKIQRTEQGDSAVYLCASSQDGGSGANVLTFGAGSRLTVL.

The chain links TRBV10-3 to TRBJ1-2; TRBD1 might be the D (5 bases). The V gene's germline CDR1 is ENHRY and CDR2 SYGVKD. This CDR3 comprises 14 residues. Trimming took off 0 bases at V and 2 bases at J, with 7 bases between the two ends. The DNA for the CDR3 is TGTGCCATCAGTGAGTCGACAGCCAACTATGGCTACACCTTC. This translates into CAISESTANYGYTF.

The chain recombines TRBV7-6 with TRBJ2-1, with D possibly matching TRBD1 (6 bases). The CDR3 is 16 residues long. Trimming took off 0 bases at V and 0 bases at J, with 9 bases between the two ends. CDR1 is SGHVS and CDR2 is FNYEAQ in the germline V gene. CDR3 sequence reads: CASSLATGSSYNEQFF. The DNA for the CDR3 is TGTGCCAGCAGCTTAGCGACAGGTAGCTCCTACAATGAGCAGTTCTTC.